The clone carrying this T cell receptor beta chain was seen more than once but under ten times. Its antigen is not identified. This sample was included in a study of blood T cells in healthy people across ages. The CDR3 covers 14 residues. Between the trimmed V and J ends, which lost 6 bases and 4 bases, there was a span of 15 bases. CDR1 is MDHEN and CDR2 is SYDVKM in the germline V gene. Combining a sample-barcoded 5' primer with a J-beta primer mix, a second PCR ran for about 6 to 12 cycles. TCRdb used MiXCR to reprocess the 5' RACE reads, holding one entry per CDR3 protein. The profile covers roughly 1,500,000 distinct CDR3 sequences, with 30% to 35% appearing a single time and about 11% taken by the ten largest. Regarding the study as a whole: Whereas aged donors had fewer naive CD4+ cells, long-lived donors had more of them and higher diversity. Researchers report that TCR beta diversity correlated strongly with naive T cell percentage.

The receptor comes from a woman aged 25 to 39 in good health. The sample taken for sequencing was blood. The chain links TRBV28 to TRBJ1-2, with D perhaps TRBD1 (5 bases). CDR3 amino acids: CASRRTGNPYGYTF. The CDR3 DNA sequence: TGTGCCAGCAGGCGTACAGGCAACCCCTATGGCTACACCTTC.